Below, 19 T cell receptor beta chains from the same sample are listed, as sequenced in a study of regulatory T cells in long-lasting Graves disease. The time point was: persistent/refractory GD, antithyroid drugs over 5 years with positive TRAb. RNA extracted from PBMCs served as the sequencing template. Libraries of TCR beta came from iRepertoire HTBI primers plus Arm-PCR of CDR3 regions. TCRdb independently ran MiXCR on the multiplex PCR reads; one entry per CDR3 protein. The sample consists of 650,000 to 850,000 distinct CDR3 sequences, 25% to 35% of them appearing once. This sample comprised peripheral blood mononuclear cells (PBMCs), obtained when the disease was refractory, from a patient treated with antithyroid drugs. The receptors come from a female donor with Graves disease.

The chain uses TRBV11-2 and TRBJ1-2, with 7 bases fitting TRBD1. The CDR3 is 14 residues long. V lost 8 bases and J lost 5; bases outside the gene matches: 11. Germline V gene data show CDR1 as SGHAT and CDR2 as FQNNGV. For the CDR3, the DNA is TGTGCCAGCTCACCAACAGGGGCGCAATATGGCTACACCTTC. Amino acids: CASSPTGAQYGYTF.

The chain uses TRBV20-1 and TRBJ1-2; D is unresolved. There are 13 residues in the CDR3. Deletions cut 6 bases from V and 7 bases from J, with 18 bases between. Germline lookup yields CDR1 DFQATT and CDR2 SNEGSKA (reference sequence). The chain's CDR3 is CSAPLTGWGGYTF. CDR3 in DNA: TGCAGTGCACCACTGACCGGGTGGGGTGGCTACACCTTC.

In its sample, this clonotype was seen a few times. V and J are TRBV29-1 and TRBJ1-5; D gene uncertain. V was clipped by 6 bases and J by 4 bases, with 10 bases between them. The CDR3 totals 12 residues. Germline V gives CDR1 SQVTM, CDR2 ANQGSEA. As DNA, the CDR3 is TGCAGCGTCACCTGGGAGAATCAGCCCCAGCATTTT. It translates to CSVTWENQPQHF.

On this clonotype: This CDR3 is missing its conserved last phenylalanine or tryptophan, likely due to a read error. The V and J genes are TRBV5-1 and TRBJ1-1, with D tentatively TRBD1 (5 bases). The ends were cut back, 2 bases at V and 4 bases at J, with 12 bases in the middle. Germline CDR1 and CDR2: SGHRS and YFSETQ. The CDR3 loop spans 14 amino acids. In DNA, the CDR3 is TGCGCCAGCAGCTTAGGGGAATGGAGCACTGAAGCTTTCCTT. It specifies CASSLGEWSTEAFL.

The gene calls are TRBV5-1 and TRBJ2-1; D may be TRBD2 (5 bases). The CDR3 sequence is 15 residues long. Trimming took 4 bases from V and 8 from J, leaving 19 bases between them. Germline V gene data show CDR1 as SGHRS and CDR2 as YFSETQ. CDR3 in DNA: TGCGCCAGCAGCCCGGCGGGTCCTCGTCTAGATGAGCAGTTCTTC. It codes for CASSPAGPRLDEQFF.

This clonotype was observed many times. The chain is built from TRBV10-2 and TRBJ1-1; TRBD1 might be the D (5 bases). Germline CDR1 reads WSHSY; CDR2 reads SAAADI. This CDR3 has 19 residues. V lost 0 bases and J 0 bases, leaving 20 bases between the germline ends. The CDR3 DNA is TGCGCCAGCAGTGAGTCATGGGGCGTTCGGCATGTTCTGAACACTGAAGCTTTCTTT. Translation gives CASSESWGVRHVLNTEAFF.

The rearrangement joins TRBV6-1 to TRBJ2-7, with no clear D. The CDR3 loop spans 14 amino acids. The germline V gene encodes CDR1 MNHNS and CDR2 SASEGT. V shed 2 bases and J shed 9 bases, with 17 bases lying between them. CDR3 loop: CASSEKEGPTRQYF. The DNA of the CDR3 is TGTGCCAGCAGTGAAAAAGAAGGACCCACCAGGCAGTACTTC.

The chain carries TRBV12-3 or TRBV12-4 and TRBJ2-2; D might be TRBD2 (6 bases). V lost 1 base and J 0 bases, leaving 9 bases between the germline ends. CDR3 length: 16 residues. The CDR3 nucleotides read TGTGCCAGCAGTTTAGTGCGGGGATCGAACACCGGGGAGCTGTTTTTT. Translation: CASSLVRGSNTGELFF.

This clonotype was counted many times. The rearrangement links TRBV12-3 or TRBV12-4 to TRBJ1-5; TRBD1 aligns across 10 bases. Losses at the gene ends were 5 bases for V and 6 bases for J; bases not matched to a gene: 10. The CDR3 is 16 residues long. The CDR3 loop is CASSDRDRGTSQPQHF. Here the CDR3 DNA reads TGTGCCAGCAGTGACCGGGACAGGGGAACGAGTCAGCCCCAGCATTTT.

This clonotype has at least ten counts. The chain uses TRBV28 and TRBJ1-1, with 7 bases lining up with TRBD1. Germline CDR1 and CDR2: MDHEN and SYDVKM. V shed 10 bases, J shed 0 bases, and the junction held 8 bases outside the gene matches. The CDR3 length is 14 residues. In nucleotides, the CDR3 is TGTGCCACGGATACGGGACAGTTGAACACTGAAGCTTTCTTT. It codes for CATDTGQLNTEAFF.

This clonotype was seen many times. The J gene is TRBJ2-7, the V gene TRBV2, with D possibly TRBD1 on 6 matching bases. Germline assignment: CDR1 SNHLY and CDR2 FYNNEI. V dropped 5 bases and J dropped 3 bases, with 14 bases sitting between them. This CDR3 is built from 14 residues. CDR3 bases: TGTGCCAGCAGTTATGGACAGCTCAGCTACGAGCAGTACTTC. Amino acid sequence: CASSYGQLSYEQYF.

This clonotype was seen only a few times. The chain is built from TRBV10-3 and TRBJ1-4, with a tentative D call TRBD1 (5 bases). The CDR3 runs 13 residues. Germline V gives CDR1 ENHRY, CDR2 SYGVKD. Trimming left V 2 bases short and J 8 bases short, with 9 bases between. CDR3 region: CAISEQGGEKLFF. DNA for the CDR3: TGTGCCATCAGTGAGCAGGGTGGGGAAAAACTGTTTTTT.

Worth noting for this clonotype: At one end, the junction sequence differs from germline, possibly due to a read error. The chain is built from TRBV20-1 and TRBJ1-5; D gene uncertain. CDR1 and CDR2 (germline): DFQATT, SNEGSKA (reference sequence). The CDR3 has 14 residues. The DNA for the CDR3 is TGCAGTGTTAGAGCGGTGATCGGCAATCAGCCCCAGCATTTT. Its translation is CSVRAVIGNQPQHF.

This clonotype appeared a few times. The rearrangement joins TRBV3-1 to TRBJ2-7; D is undetermined. V lost 1 base to trimming and J lost 6 bases, with 10 bases between them. Germline CDR1 LGHDT, CDR2 YNNKEL (reference sequence). The CDR3 is 13 amino acids. CDR3 sequence: CASSQVSSGEQYF. The CDR3 DNA follows: TGTGCCAGCAGCCAAGTTAGCTCCGGCGAGCAGTACTTC.

This clonotype appeared a few times. The rearrangement links TRBV6-1 to TRBJ1-1; maybe TRBD1 (5 bases). CDR1 MNHNS and CDR2 SASEGT come from the germline V gene. V was trimmed by 3 bases and J by 4 bases, leaving 9 bases between them. This CDR3 comprises 13 residues. This CDR3 is CASSDRESTEAFF. The CDR3 DNA follows: TGTGCCAGCAGTGACAGGGAGAGCACTGAAGCTTTCTTT.

The chain employs TRBV7-9 and TRBJ1-1, with D hard to call. The CDR3 is 17 amino acids. CDR1 and CDR2 (germline): SEHNR, FQNEAQ (reference sequence). The V end lost 5 bases, the J end lost 1 base, and 20 bases lay between the germline ends. Here the CDR3 reads CASSPPVWIGSNTEAFF. CDR3 DNA: TGTGCCAGCAGCCCCCCCGTATGGATAGGTTCGAACACTGAAGCTTTCTTT.

Only a few counts were recorded for this clonotype. The CDR3 sequence: CASSVGSRGGYDEQYF. The CDR3, as DNA: TGTGCCAGCAGCGTAGGATCCAGGGGAGGTTACGACGAGCAGTACTTC. This chain joins TRBV9 and TRBJ2-7; D is perhaps TRBD1 or TRBD2 (6 bases each). Trimming took 0 bases from V and 5 from J, leaving 18 bases between them. Per the germline V gene, CDR1 is SGDLS and CDR2 is YYNGEE. CDR3 length: 16 amino acids. The whole variable domain, remainder taken from reference TRBV9 and TRBJ2-7, is DSGVTQTPKHLITATGQRVTLRCSPRSGDLSVYWYQQSLDQGLQFLIQYYNGEERAKGNILERFSAQQFPDLHSELNLSSLELGDSALYFCASSVGSRGGYDEQYFGPGTRLTVT.

V and J are TRBV11-2 and TRBJ2-2, with TRBD2 matching 11 bases. The CDR3 contains 15 residues. Germline lookup yields CDR1 SGHAT and CDR2 FQNNGV. The J segment lost 4 bases and the V segment lost 5 bases, leaving 3 bases of the junction unmatched. As DNA, the CDR3 is TGTGCCAGCAGCAAACTAGCGGGAGTCACCGGGGAGCTGTTTTTT. This codes for CASSKLAGVTGELFF. The whole variable domain, remainder taken from reference TRBV11-2 and TRBJ2-2, is EAGVAQSPRYKIIEKRQSVAFWCNPISGHATLYWYQQILGQGPKLLIQFQNNGVVDDSQLPKDRFSAERLKGVDSTLKIQPAKLEDSAVYLCASSKLAGVTGELFFGEGSRLTVL.

The chain carries TRBV30 and TRBJ1-1, with D maybe TRBD1 (5 bases). V lost 3 bases and J lost 2, with 7 bases in between. CDR1 and CDR2 from the germline V gene are GTSNPN and SVGIG (reference sequence). The CDR3 runs 12 residues. The CDR3 DNA sequence: TGTGCCTGGAGGAGGGGCAACACTGAAGCTTTCTTT. It encodes CAWRRGNTEAFF.